The next 30 T cell receptor beta chains were all read from a single sample in a study of immune evolution from preneoplasia to lung adenocarcinoma (dated by TCRdb to about 2021). To prepare the library, the immunoSEQ multiplex PCR assay was applied. TCRdb re-hosts the immuneACCESS table, in-frame sequences only. Its copies lack some clones; in the studies checked, an unresolved V gene accounts for under half of them, and the cause for the rest is not known. For this sample there are over 30,000 clones; 74% appear just once. The ten largest make up about 6.5% of the sample. Sample: FFPE invasive lung adenocarcinoma tissue. What this sample's cell subset or site label stands for: frankly invasive lung adenocarcinoma (ADC). All receptors come from a person between 55 and 70 years old with lung adenocarcinoma.

CDR3: CASRDGSSYEQYF. In nucleotides, the CDR3 is TGTGCCAGCCGGGACGGTAGCTCCTACGAGCAGTACTTC. The chain carries TRBV28 and TRBJ2-7; D may correspond to TRBD1 or TRBD2 (5 bases each). Per germline, CDR1 MDHEN and CDR2 SYDVKM. The CDR3 consists of 13 residues. Trimming shortened V by 8 bases and J by 0 bases, and 11 bases separated the two germline ends.

The chain joins TRBV6-4 to TRBJ2-7; no definite D call. The CDR3 totals 14 residues. V lost 2 bases and J lost 6, with 14 bases in between. CDR1 and CDR2 (germline): MRHNA, SNTAGT. The CDR3 reads CASSDVDFLREQYF. As DNA, the CDR3 is TGTGCCAGCAGTGACGTCGACTTCCTACGCGAGCAGTACTTC.

The chain employs TRBV19 and TRBJ2-7; possibly TRBD2 for D (5 bases). CDR1 is LNHDA and CDR2 is SQIVND in the germline V gene (reference sequence). V was trimmed by 1 base and J by 1 base, leaving 8 bases between them. CDR3 length: 14 residues. CDR3 nucleotide sequence: TGTGCCAGTAGTATAGCCGCGGGTTCCTACGAGCAGTACTTC. This translates into CASSIAAGSYEQYF.

The V call is TRBV9, the J call TRBJ2-2; D call uncertain. The CDR3 runs 12 residues. Trimming left V 3 bases short and J 5 bases short, with 5 bases between. From germline, CDR1 is SGDLS and CDR2 YYNGEE. The CDR3 bases are TGTGCCAGCAGCGCGGGTACCGGGGAGCTGTTTTTT. Translating it yields CASSAGTGELFF.

This sequence joins TRBV5-4 and TRBJ2-2; possibly TRBD2 for D (6 bases). Looked up from germline, CDR1 is SGHNT and CDR2 is YYREEE (reference sequence). The V gene lost 4 bases and the J gene lost 2 bases, with 15 bases spanning the gap. The CDR3 spans 16 residues. The CDR3 bases are TGTGCCAGCAGCCCAAGAGGAGGGGTAAACACCGGGGAGCTGTTTTTT. This translates into CASSPRGGVNTGELFF.

The gene calls are TRBV28 and TRBJ1-5; 7 bases match TRBD1. Germline V lookup: CDR1 MDHEN, CDR2 SYDVKM. The CDR3 has 14 residues. V lost 5 bases, J lost 5 bases, and 6 bases stayed unmatched. The CDR3 loop is CASSTRQGDQPQHF. The CDR3 coding sequence is TGTGCCAGCAGTACGCGACAGGGTGATCAGCCCCAGCATTTT.

There are a few counts of this clone. This rearrangement joins TRBV11-2 to TRBJ1-5; D not resolved. This CDR3 spans 13 amino acids. V lost 1 base and J 6 bases, leaving 7 bases between the germline ends. Germline lookup yields CDR1 SGHAT and CDR2 FQNNGV. The DNA for the CDR3 is TGTGCCAGCAGCTTAGGGAAAGGTCAGCCCCAGCATTTT. Protein sequence: CASSLGKGQPQHF.

The chain links TRBV5-8 to TRBJ2-7; D may match TRBD1 or TRBD2 (5 bases each). This CDR3 comprises 14 residues. The ends were cut back, 4 bases at V and 3 bases at J, with 14 bases in the middle. CDR1 is SGHTS, CDR2 YDEGEE, per germline. The CDR3 region is CASSRGRESYEQYF. The CDR3 DNA sequence: TGTGCCAGCAGCCGGGGACGTGAAAGCTACGAGCAGTACTTC. Full variable domain (remainder filled in from reference TRBV5-8 and TRBJ2-7): EAGVTQSPTHLIKTRGQQATLRCSPISGHTSVYWYQQALGLGLQFLLWYDEGEERNRGNFPPRFSGRQFPNYSSELNVNALELEDSALYLCASSRGRESYEQYFGPGTRLTVT.

The V call is TRBV9, the J call TRBJ1-1; D gene uncertain. The CDR3 runs to 14 residues. From germline, CDR1 is SGDLS and CDR2 YYNGEE. V was clipped by 4 bases and J by 1 base, with 11 bases between them. Written as DNA, the CDR3 is TGTGCCAGCAGCCAAGGGCTCACGAACACTGAAGCTTTCTTT. Translating it yields CASSQGLTNTEAFF.

This chain uses TRBV5-8 with TRBJ2-1, with a tentative D call TRBD2 (6 bases). Germline V lookup: CDR1 SGHTS, CDR2 YDEGEE. The CDR3 spans 16 residues. Trimming left V 4 bases short and J 6 bases short, with 20 bases between. The CDR3 nucleotides are TGTGCCAGCAGCATAAAACGCCTAGCGAGAACCAATGAGCAGTTCTTC. Its translation is CASSIKRLARTNEQFF.

There are a few counts of this clone. Written as DNA, the CDR3 is TGTGCCAGCAGCCCCCCCGGGCTAGCGTTTAACACCGGGGAGCTGTTTTTT. Residues: CASSPPGLAFNTGELFF. This chain uses TRBV7-9 with TRBJ2-2, with D perhaps TRBD2 (6 bases). This CDR3 is built from 17 residues. CDR1 and CDR2 from the germline V gene are SEHNR and FQNEAQ (reference sequence). V gave up 5 bases and J gave up 2 bases, with 18 bases separating them.

The table lists this clone with a count of one. The chain is built from TRBV27 and TRBJ2-3; D remains ambiguous. CDR3 length: 15 residues. Germline V gene data show CDR1 as MNHEY and CDR2 as SMNVEV (reference sequence). Trimming removed 5 bases from V and 8 bases from J, with 20 bases in between. DNA of the CDR3: TGTGCCAGCAGTGCGAGCTGGGGTGCGGCAAGTACGCAGTATTTT. Translated: CASSASWGAASTQYF.

The genes are TRBV7-2 and TRBJ1-1, with D possibly matching TRBD1 (5 bases). Germline CDR1 and CDR2: SGHTA and FQGNSA. The CDR3 length is 17 residues. Trimming shortened V by 5 bases and J by 4 bases, and 23 bases separated the two germline ends. The CDR3 sequence is CASSPTGLSDRTTEAFF. The CDR3 bases are TGTGCCAGCAGCCCAACGGGGCTCAGCGACCGGACCACTGAAGCTTTCTTT. The full variable domain, its missing parts supplied by reference TRBV7-2 and TRBJ1-1, is GAGVSQSPSNKVTEKGKDVELRCDPISGHTALYWYRQSLGQGLEFLIYFQGNSAPDKSGLPSDRFSAERTGGSVSTLTIQRTQQEDSAVYLCASSPTGLSDRTTEAFFGQGTRLTVV.

The rearrangement uses TRBV4-3 and TRBJ2-2; no definite D call. There are 12 residues in the CDR3. V was clipped by 3 bases and J by 3 bases, with 2 bases between them. Germline CDR1 is LGHNA and CDR2 is YSLEER. The CDR3 nucleotides are TGCGCCAGCAGCCAGGACACCGGGGAGCTGTTTTTT. Translating it yields CASSQDTGELFF.

This rearrangement joins TRBV11-3 to TRBJ2-2; 12 nucleotides agree with TRBD2. This CDR3 region has 14 residues. Germline CDR1 SGHNT, CDR2 YENEEA. With V trimmed by 4 bases and J by 6 bases, 0 bases remained unmatched. The CDR3 DNA reads TGTGCCAGCAGCTCTAGCGGGAGGGCCGGGGAGCTGTTTTTT. Residues: CASSSSGRAGELFF.

This clone has just a few counts. V is TRBV15 and J is TRBJ2-3, with D uncertain. The CDR3 has 16 residues. Trimming stripped 2 bases from V and 5 bases from J, with 17 bases between. Looked up from germline, CDR1 is LNHNV and CDR2 is YYDKDF (reference sequence). The CDR3 loop reads CATSRQTLPPGDTQYF. The DNA of the CDR3 is TGTGCCACCAGCAGACAAACCCTGCCTCCAGGAGATACGCAGTATTTT.

The gene calls are TRBV5-1 and TRBJ2-7; D possibly matches TRBD1 or TRBD2 (5 bases each). V was pared by 2 bases and J by 0 bases, with 9 bases between. Germline V CDR1 and CDR2: SGHRS, YFSETQ. The CDR3 totals 14 residues. The CDR3 is CASSFRDPSYEQYF. CDR3 DNA sequence: TGCGCCAGCAGCTTCCGGGACCCCTCCTACGAGCAGTACTTC.

This chain uses TRBV11-2 with TRBJ1-4, with TRBD1 as a possible D gene (5 bases). This CDR3 has 17 residues. Germline V gives CDR1 SGHAT, CDR2 FQNNGV. V lost 5 bases and J 3 bases, leaving 19 bases between the germline ends. The CDR3 DNA reads as TGTGCCAGCAGCCCGGTGGCAGGGATCACGGCTAATGAAAAACTGTTTTTT. This sequence encodes CASSPVAGITANEKLFF.

J is TRBJ1-1 and V is TRBV7-9, with TRBD1 identical over 7 bases. From germline, CDR1 is SEHNR and CDR2 FQNEAQ (reference sequence). This CDR3 has 16 amino acids. Trimming at V came to 8 bases and at J to 0 bases, leaving 12 bases not matched to a gene. The CDR3 region is CASAPIGTVMNTEAFF. CDR3 sequence (DNA): TGTGCCAGCGCCCCAATAGGGACAGTTATGAACACTGAAGCTTTCTTT.

CDR3 bases: TGCGCCAGCAGCGCAAAATCCGGGACAGGGGCCGGGGAGCTGTTTTTT. It is translated as CASSAKSGTGAGELFF. The J gene is TRBJ2-2, the V gene TRBV5-1; TRBD1 matches 10 bases. CDR3 length: 16 residues. The germline gives CDR1 SGHRS, CDR2 YFSETQ. With V trimmed by 4 bases and J by 6 bases, 9 bases remained unmatched.

The V call is TRBV29-1, the J call TRBJ1-2; no firm D call. Germline V lookup: CDR1 SQVTM, CDR2 ANQGSEA. The CDR3 loop spans 10 amino acids. Trimming removed 4 bases from V and 7 bases from J, with 7 bases in between. The DNA for the CDR3 is TGCAGCGTTGGTTGGGGTGGCTACACCTTC. Protein: CSVGWGGYTF.

The V gene is TRBV5-5, the J gene TRBJ2-5; D possibly matches TRBD1 or TRBD2 (6 bases each). Germline CDR1 reads SGHKS; CDR2 reads YYEKEE (reference sequence). V was cut by 4 bases and J by 2 bases, with 12 bases left in between. This CDR3 is built from 14 residues. CDR3 sequence reads: CASSIRGGQETQYF. The CDR3 nucleotides are TGTGCCAGCAGCATCAGAGGGGGGCAAGAGACCCAGTACTTC.

This chain connects TRBV28 to TRBJ1-4, with D possibly matching TRBD1 (6 bases). Germline V lookup: CDR1 MDHEN, CDR2 SYDVKM. CDR3 length: 14 amino acids. The germline V and J ends were trimmed by 6 bases and 7 bases, with 15 bases remaining between them. The CDR3 protein is CASSLTGHAEKLFF. As DNA, the CDR3 is TGTGCCAGCAGCTTGACGGGACACGCTGAAAAACTGTTTTTT.

The chain uses TRBV5-6 and TRBJ1-2; 7 positions match TRBD1. This CDR3 is built from 15 residues. V dropped 4 bases and J dropped 0; count of bases not matched to a gene: 6. Germline V gives CDR1 SGHDT, CDR2 YYEEEE. The CDR3 bases are TGTGCCAGCAGCCCGGGACAGTCCGCTAACTATGGCTACACCTTC. Protein product: CASSPGQSANYGYTF.

The chain recombines TRBV7-3 with TRBJ2-1; TRBD2 matches at 7 bases. The CDR3 is 18 amino acids. Per germline, CDR1 SGHTA and CDR2 FQGTGA. Trimming removed 1 base from V and 7 bases from J; junction bases left unmatched: 16. This chain's CDR3 is CASSLSATSDPLRNEQFF. For the CDR3, the DNA is TGTGCCAGCAGCTTAAGTGCAACTAGCGACCCTTTGAGGAATGAGCAGTTCTTC.

The CDR3 DNA follows: TGTGCCAGCAGCAGTGAGGGGATACCAACCGGGGAGCTGTTTTTT. It yields the protein CASSSEGIPTGELFF. The chain joins TRBV7-2 to TRBJ2-2; either TRBD1 or TRBD2 may supply D (5 bases each). Germline CDR1 and CDR2: SGHTA and FQGNSA. Trimming pared 5 bases from V and 5 bases from J, leaving 15 bases between. The CDR3 sequence is 15 residues long.

This chain links TRBV5-5 with TRBJ2-3, with D perhaps TRBD2 (6 bases). The germline V gene has CDR1 SGHKS and CDR2 YYEKEE (reference sequence). The CDR3 totals 19 residues. V was shortened by 1 base and J by 0 bases, with 21 bases between the two germline ends. In DNA form, the CDR3 reads TGTGCCAGCAGCTTGTTGGTTATGGGGGAAGCGGGCAGCACAGATACGCAGTATTTT. Encoded protein: CASSLLVMGEAGSTDTQYF.

This clone occurred a few times. The same CDR3 also results from other DNA sequences found in this sample. This chain connects TRBV5-1 to TRBJ1-4; D call uncertain. CDR3 length: 13 amino acids. From germline, CDR1 is SGHRS and CDR2 YFSETQ. Trimming took 0 bases from V and 6 from J, leaving 6 bases between them. CDR3 DNA: TGCGCCAGCAGCTTGGCCACGGATGAAAAACTGTTTTTT. It is translated as CASSLATDEKLFF.

The rearrangement links TRBV30 to TRBJ2-4, with TRBD2 matching over 8 bases. CDR1 and CDR2 from the germline V gene are GTSNPN and SVGIG (reference sequence). The CDR3 is 15 amino acids. J gave up 0 bases and V 3 bases, and 4 bases lay outside the gene matches. The CDR3: CAWSGGVLAKNIQYF. The CDR3 nucleotides read TGTGCCTGGAGCGGGGGGGTTCTAGCCAAAAACATTCAGTACTTC.

The chain links TRBV4-2 to TRBJ2-7; TRBD2 agrees at 9 bases. CDR3 length: 15 residues. Germline V gives CDR1 LGHNA, CDR2 YNFKEQ. V shed 3 bases and J 3 bases; nucleotides not matched to a gene: 6. The CDR3 sequence: CASSQAGGDFYEQYF. The CDR3, as DNA: TGTGCCAGCAGCCAGGCGGGAGGGGACTTCTACGAGCAGTACTTC.